This T cell receptor (beta chain) was observed in a study of T cell responses to AZD1222 COVID-19 vaccine. Study-wide points: Vaccine-associated CD4 TCRs spanned spike, dominant at 160-218 and 743-854. Sampled repertoires all dated from after the peak T cell response. The donor cohort was predominantly white British with a female majority, and clonal diversity may have been underestimated.

Libraries were prepared by immunoSEQ multiplex PCR; TCRdb keeps only in-frame clonotypes and omits some of them. The profile covers 120,000 to 150,000 clones, with about 92% appearing a single time and around 3.2% taken by the ten largest. The germline CDR1 and CDR2 sequences are MNHNY and SVGAGI (reference sequence). The CDR3 contains 16 residues. V gave up 5 bases and J gave up 6 bases, with 19 bases separating them. The count of this clone is one. Its target is not known. Sequences were derived from peripheral blood, sampled on day 0 of AZD1222 vaccination. This clonotype originated in an adult in good health. The V call is TRBV6-6, the J call TRBJ2-2; D could derive from TRBD1 or TRBD2 (5 bases each). The CDR3: CASSKRGYVGSGELFF. Written as DNA, the CDR3 is TGTGCCAGCAGTAAACGGGGCTATGTGGGCTCCGGGGAGCTGTTTTTT.